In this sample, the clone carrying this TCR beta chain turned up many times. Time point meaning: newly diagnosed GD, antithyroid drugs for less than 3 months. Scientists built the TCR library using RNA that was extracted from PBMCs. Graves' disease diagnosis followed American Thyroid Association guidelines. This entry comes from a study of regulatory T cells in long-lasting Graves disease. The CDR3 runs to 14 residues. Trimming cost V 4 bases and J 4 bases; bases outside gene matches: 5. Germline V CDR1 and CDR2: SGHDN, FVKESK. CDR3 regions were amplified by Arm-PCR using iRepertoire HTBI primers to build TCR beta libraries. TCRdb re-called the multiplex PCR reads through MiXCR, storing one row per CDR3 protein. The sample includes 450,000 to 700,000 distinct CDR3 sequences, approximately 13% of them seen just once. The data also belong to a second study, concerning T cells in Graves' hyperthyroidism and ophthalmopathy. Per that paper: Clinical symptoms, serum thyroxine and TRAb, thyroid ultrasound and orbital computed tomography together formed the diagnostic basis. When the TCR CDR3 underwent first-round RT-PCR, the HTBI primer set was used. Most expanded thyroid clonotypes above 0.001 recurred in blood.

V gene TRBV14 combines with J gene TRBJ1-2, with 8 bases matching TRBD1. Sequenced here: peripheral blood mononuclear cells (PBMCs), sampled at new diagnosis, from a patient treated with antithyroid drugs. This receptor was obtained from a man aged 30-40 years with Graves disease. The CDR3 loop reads CASSPGTGPYGYTF. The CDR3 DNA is TGTGCCAGCAGCCCGGGGACAGGACCCTATGGCTACACCTTC.